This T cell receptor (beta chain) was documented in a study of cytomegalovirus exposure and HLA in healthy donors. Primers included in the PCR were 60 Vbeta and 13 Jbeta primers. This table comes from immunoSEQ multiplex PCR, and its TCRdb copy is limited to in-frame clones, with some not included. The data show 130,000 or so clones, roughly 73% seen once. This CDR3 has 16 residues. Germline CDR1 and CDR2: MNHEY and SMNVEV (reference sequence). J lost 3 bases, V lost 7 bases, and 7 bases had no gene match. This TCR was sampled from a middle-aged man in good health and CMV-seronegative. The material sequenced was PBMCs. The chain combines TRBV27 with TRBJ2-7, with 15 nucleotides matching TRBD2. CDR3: CASNPGLAGGHYEQYF. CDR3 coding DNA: TGTGCCAGCAATCCGGGACTAGCGGGGGGCCACTACGAGCAGTACTTC.